This T cell receptor (beta chain) was profiled in a study of blood T cells in healthy people across ages. The authors ran a second PCR of roughly 6 to 11 cycles using a sample-barcoded 5' primer and a J-beta primer mix. In TCRdb, the 5' RACE reads were re-called with MiXCR into one record per CDR3 protein. Of about 780,000 distinct CDR3 sequences in the sample, about 26% were seen once. V was clipped by 0 bases and J by 8 bases, with 17 bases between them. Germline CDR1 ENHRY, CDR2 SYGVKD. The CDR3 contains 16 residues. This same sample was also part of a study on T cells of mothers and their children. That study reports: Donation was provided by three healthy Caucasian mothers along with their six children. A second PCR was performed with the M1S primer. This primer added sample barcodes and 2-4 random nucleotides. Every mother supplied over 8 million TCR beta CDR3 reads and every child several million.

The sequence was obtained from a boy between 5 and 17 years old in good health. Sequencing input: blood. This sequence joins TRBV10-3 and TRBJ2-1; D might be TRBD2 (6 bases). In DNA, the CDR3 is TGTGCCATCAGTGAGTCGGGCCAGGGAGGTCTCGATGAGCAGTTCTTC. The encoded protein is CAISESGQGGLDEQFF.